Below are 17 T cell receptor beta chains sequenced from a single sample in a study of graft-versus-host responses after intestinal transplantation. Data came from immunoSEQ multiplex PCR; TCRdb stores just in-frame clones and leaves some out. The sample gives 20,000 to 30,000 clones, over 80% of which show up once; 0.9% to 1.2% is in the top ten. The sample in question was PBMCs, obtained almost 29 days after intestinal transplant. These receptors were obtained from a human patient who received an intestinal transplant, so some T cells may come from the graft donor.

V and J are TRBV18 and TRBJ2-3; D uncertain. CDR3 length: 11 amino acids. CDR1 and CDR2 from the germline V gene are KGHSH and LQKENI. Trimming shortened V by 6 bases and J by 3 bases, and 4 bases separated the two germline ends. The CDR3: CASSATDTQYF. The DNA of the CDR3 is TGTGCCAGCTCTGCGACAGATACGCAGTATTTT.

This clone was picked up a small number of times. The V and J genes are TRBV2 and TRBJ2-1; 11 bases match TRBD2. This CDR3 is 16 amino acids long. Trimming cost V 1 base and J 10 bases; bases outside gene matches: 9. Germline values: CDR1 SNHLY, CDR2 FYNNEI. The DNA of the CDR3 is TGTGCCAGCAGTGAAGTAGTAGCGGGGGGGCGCGGAGAGCAGTTCTTC. Its protein product is CASSEVVAGGRGEQFF.

The rearrangement links TRBV7-9 to TRBJ1-2; D possibly corresponds to TRBD1 (6 bases). There are 16 residues in the CDR3. Germline values: CDR1 SEHNR, CDR2 FQNEAQ (reference sequence). V was shortened by 4 bases and J by 4 bases, with 19 bases between the two germline ends. The CDR3 loop reads CASSYLPGEKGYGYTF. The DNA for the CDR3 is TGTGCCAGCAGCTATCTACCAGGGGAGAAAGGCTATGGCTACACCTTC.

V is TRBV7-9 and J is TRBJ2-5; maybe TRBD1 (6 bases). The CDR3 contains 15 residues. Germline V lookup: CDR1 SEHNR, CDR2 FQNEAQ (reference sequence). V was cut by 5 bases and J by 6 bases, with 19 bases left in between. The CDR3 bases are TGTGCCAGCAGCGCCCCGGACAGCTCCATAAAGACCCAGTACTTC. Translated, it gives CASSAPDSSIKTQYF.

This clone was seen a few times. J is TRBJ1-3 and V is TRBV7-2; no firm D call. The CDR3 length is 14 residues. Germline V gene sequence: CDR1 SGHTA, CDR2 FQGNSA. Trimming took off 1 base at V and 4 bases at J, with 8 bases between the two ends. DNA for the CDR3: TGTGCCAGCAGCTTAGTGGGCACGGGAAACACCATATATTTT. Its translation is CASSLVGTGNTIYF.

The count of this clone is one. The genes are TRBV7-2 and TRBJ2-3; 10 bases are shared with TRBD2. The CDR3 contains 15 residues. V dropped 4 bases and J dropped 7; count of bases not matched to a gene: 8. CDR1 is SGHTA and CDR2 is FQGNSA in the germline V gene. CDR3 sequence: CASSSPGLATHTQYF. CDR3 coding DNA: TGTGCCAGCAGCTCCCCGGGACTAGCGACACATACGCAGTATTTT.

The rearrangement links TRBV14 to TRBJ2-1; possibly TRBD2 for D (6 bases). V was trimmed by 7 bases and J by 9 bases, leaving 19 bases between them. Looked up from germline, CDR1 is SGHDN and CDR2 is FVKESK. CDR3 size: 14 residues. CDR3 nucleotides: TGTGCCAGCACCTCCTCTAGGAGGGGAGGTGAGCAGTTCTTC. Translating gives CASTSSRRGGEQFF.

V is TRBV5-6 and J is TRBJ2-5; 7 bases line up with TRBD2. The V and J ends lost 6 bases and 5 bases, in that order; junction bases with no gene match: 13. The CDR3 has 15 amino acids. Germline loops: CDR1 SGHDT, CDR2 YYEEEE. CDR3: CASTFFSREWETQYF. CDR3 nucleotides: TGTGCCAGCACCTTCTTTTCGCGGGAGTGGGAGACCCAGTACTTC.

The CDR3 sequence: CASSRLASTDTQYF. For the CDR3, the DNA is TGTGCCAGCAGTCGACTAGCGAGCACAGATACGCAGTATTTT. This rearrangement joins TRBV5-4 to TRBJ2-3, with TRBD2 matching 8 bases. The CDR3 sequence is 14 residues long. From germline, CDR1 is SGHNT and CDR2 YYREEE (reference sequence). V dropped 5 bases and J dropped 0; count of bases not matched to a gene: 2. Full variable domain (remainder filled in from reference TRBV5-4 and TRBJ2-3): ETGVTQSPTHLIKTRGQQVTLRCSSQSGHNTVSWYQQALGQGPQFIFQYYREEENGRGNFPPRFSGLQFPNYSSELNVNALELDDSALYLCASSRLASTDTQYFGPGTRLTVL.

This rearrangement joins TRBV10-2 to TRBJ2-1; 10 positions match TRBD1. The CDR3 runs to 17 residues. CDR1 and CDR2 (germline): WSHSY, SAAADI. Losses at the gene ends were 6 bases for V and 2 bases for J; bases not matched to a gene: 10. In DNA form, the CDR3 reads TGCGCCAGCAGGGGACAGGGGTCGCCCACACCCTACAATGAGCAGTTCTTC. This sequence encodes CASRGQGSPTPYNEQFF.

CDR3 bases: TGTGCCAGCAGTTCACAGGGGGCTAAACAGTACTTC. Its translation: CASSSQGAKQYF. The chain combines TRBV28 with TRBJ2-7; 9 nucleotides agree with TRBD1. V dropped 4 bases and J dropped 10; count of bases not matched to a gene: 5. Germline values: CDR1 MDHEN, CDR2 SYDVKM. The CDR3 has 12 amino acids.

CDR3 sequence (DNA): TGCGCCAGCAGCTTGAATACGGGGGGAACTGGAAACACCATATATTTT. Translation gives CASSLNTGGTGNTIYF. The chain combines TRBV5-1 with TRBJ1-3; perhaps TRBD1 as D (5 bases). Per germline, CDR1 SGHRS and CDR2 YFSETQ. This CDR3 is 16 amino acids long. Trimming removed 1 base from V and 2 bases from J, with 13 bases in between.

In this sample, this clone turned up once. The J gene is TRBJ2-1, the V gene TRBV28, with 9 nucleotides matching TRBD1. Germline V lookup: CDR1 MDHEN, CDR2 SYDVKM. After removal of 5 bases from V and 8 bases from J, the junction contained 10 bases not matched to a gene. The CDR3 has 15 amino acids. The CDR3 region is CASSPTGTGFHEQFF. CDR3 sequence (DNA): TGTGCCAGCAGTCCCACCGGGACAGGGTTTCATGAGCAGTTCTTC.

Comment on this clone: The junction departs from germline at one end; a sequencing error may be responsible. This chain uses TRBV5-4 with TRBJ1-4, with D hard to call. The CDR3 loop spans 14 amino acids. Germline V gives CDR1 SGHNT, CDR2 YYREEE (reference sequence). The CDR3 sequence is CASRLDVGNEKLFF. The CDR3 coding sequence is TGTGCCAGCAGATTGGACGTAGGGAATGAAAAACTGTTTTTT.

The chain has TRBV15 and TRBJ1-1; weak D call: TRBD1 (5 bases). V was clipped by 1 base and J by 0 bases, with 12 bases between them. The CDR3 has 16 amino acids. Per germline, CDR1 LNHNV and CDR2 YYDKDF (reference sequence). This chain's CDR3 is CATSRGRGFMNTEAFF. The CDR3 DNA follows: TGTGCCACCAGCAGAGGGAGGGGCTTTATGAACACTGAAGCTTTCTTT.

This rearrangement joins TRBV5-6 to TRBJ1-5, with D hard to call. CDR1 and CDR2 (germline): SGHDT, YYEEEE. This CDR3 has 16 residues. Trimming stripped 1 base from V and 0 bases from J, with 11 bases between. The CDR3 DNA follows: TGTGCCAGCAGCTTGAGCGGGCCCGATAGCAATCAGCCCCAGCATTTT. It codes for CASSLSGPDSNQPQHF.

This CDR3 is CASSHGGAVADTQYF. CDR3 nucleotides: TGTGCCAGCAGCCACGGGGGGGCCGTCGCAGATACGCAGTATTTT. This rearrangement joins TRBV4-2 to TRBJ2-3; 8 nucleotides align to TRBD2. The V segment lost 3 bases and the J segment 4 bases; nucleotides outside the gene matches: 6. Germline V CDR1 and CDR2: LGHNA, YNFKEQ. The CDR3 has 15 residues.